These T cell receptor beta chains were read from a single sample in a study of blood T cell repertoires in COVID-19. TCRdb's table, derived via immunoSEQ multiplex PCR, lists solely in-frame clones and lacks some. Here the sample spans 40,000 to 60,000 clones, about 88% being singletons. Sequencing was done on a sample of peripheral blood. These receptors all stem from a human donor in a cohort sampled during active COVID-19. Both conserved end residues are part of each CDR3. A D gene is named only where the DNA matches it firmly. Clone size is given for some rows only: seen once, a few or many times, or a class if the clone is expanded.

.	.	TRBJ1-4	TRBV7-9	TGTGCCAGCAGCTCGGACAGAACTAATGAAAAACTGTTTTTT	CASSSDRTNEKLFF
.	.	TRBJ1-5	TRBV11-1	TGTGCCAGCAGCTTAGCTGGCCATCAGCCCCAGCATTTT	CASSLAGHQPQHF
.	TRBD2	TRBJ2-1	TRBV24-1	TGTGCCACCAGTGATTTCTTAGGGCGGGAGGGAGTCCGCAATGAGCAGTTCTTC	CATSDFLGREGVRNEQFF
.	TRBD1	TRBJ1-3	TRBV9	TGTGCCAGCAGCGCGACCGGGACAGGGCGAAACACCATATATTTT	CASSATGTGRNTIYF
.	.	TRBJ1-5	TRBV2	TGTGCCAGCAGTGTGGAGAGCCAGCCCCAGCATTTT	CASSVESQPQHF
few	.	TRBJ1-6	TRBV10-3	TGTGCCATCAGTCAGGCCGTTAAGAGCAATTCACCCCTCCACTTT	CAISQAVKSNSPLHF
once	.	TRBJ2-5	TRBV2	TGTGCCAGCAGTGGCAGGGGAATCCAAGAGACCCAGTACTTC	CASSGRGIQETQYF
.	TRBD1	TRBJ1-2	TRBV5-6	TGTGCCAGCAGCTCCCGGGACAGGGGTCTCTATGGCTACACCTTC	CASSSRDRGLYGYTF
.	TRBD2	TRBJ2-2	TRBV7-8	TGTGCCAGCAGCTTAGCTCCTAGCGGTAACACCGGGGAGCTGTTTTTT	CASSLAPSGNTGELFF
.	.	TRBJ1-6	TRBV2	TGTGCCAGCAGTGAAGCTCAACGCGGCCGGTCACCCCTCCACTTT	CASSEAQRGRSPLHF
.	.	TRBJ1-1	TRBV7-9	TGTGCCAGCGGTACACAACCGAACACTGAAGCTTTCTTT	CASGTQPNTEAFF
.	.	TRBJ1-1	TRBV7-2	TGTGCCAGCAGCTTAGTTGTACAGGGCACTGAAGCTTTCTTT	CASSLVVQGTEAFF
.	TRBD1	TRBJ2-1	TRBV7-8	TGTGCCAGCAGCCCCCGGGACAGGGGGTACAATGAGCAGTTCTTC	CASSPRDRGYNEQFF